These 17 T cell receptor beta chains were sequenced from one sample in a study of T cell changes during pregnancy in multiple sclerosis. Method: immunoSEQ multiplex PCR; TCRdb's copy keeps in-frame clones and lacks some. The data show about 67,000 clones, more than 90% seen once. The input for sequencing was peripheral blood, taken in the first trimester of pregnancy. These receptors were obtained from a female donor with multiple sclerosis, enrolled in a pregnancy study.

CDR3 bases: TGTGCCAGCAGCTTAGGGAGAGATGGCTACACCTTC. Residues: CASSLGRDGYTF. V and J are TRBV5-6 and TRBJ1-2, with D uncertain. There are 12 residues in the CDR3. Germline V gene lookup returns CDR1 SGHDT and CDR2 YYEEEE. The V gene lost 2 bases and the J gene lost 6 bases, with 8 bases spanning the gap.

The gene calls are TRBV11-2 and TRBJ2-1; 8 bases align to TRBD2. CDR3 length: 17 amino acids. Germline CDR1 is SGHAT and CDR2 is FQNNGV. Losses at the gene ends were 3 bases for V and 5 bases for J; bases not matched to a gene: 12. CDR3 region: CASSFLPSSGPHNEQFF. Here the CDR3 DNA reads TGTGCCAGCAGCTTTCTCCCCTCTAGCGGGCCCCACAATGAGCAGTTCTTC.

The genes are TRBV30 and TRBJ2-3, with TRBD2 identical over 9 bases. Germline assignment: CDR1 GTSNPN and CDR2 SVGIG (reference sequence). After removal of 1 base from V and 4 bases from J, the junction contained 3 bases not matched to a gene. The CDR3 consists of 14 residues. This CDR3 reads CAWSGRGGPDTQYF. In nucleotides, the CDR3 is TGTGCCTGGAGTGGGCGGGGGGGCCCAGATACGCAGTATTTT.

This chain uses TRBV7-8 with TRBJ1-6, with 9 bases aligning to TRBD1. V was clipped by 4 bases and J by 7 bases; unmatched bases: 23. This CDR3 has 21 residues. Germline CDR1 reads SGHVS; CDR2 reads FQNEAQ. The CDR3: CASSSTPRDRDIVRGNSPLHF. The CDR3 region has the DNA TGTGCCAGCAGCTCTACGCCCCGGGACAGGGACATTGTGCGGGGGAATTCACCCCTCCACTTT.

The rearrangement joins TRBV10-3 to TRBJ2-5; 8 bases fit TRBD1. Looked up from germline, CDR1 is ENHRY and CDR2 is SYGVKD. The CDR3 spans 16 residues. Losses at the gene ends were 4 bases for V and 5 bases for J; bases not matched to a gene: 12. Written as DNA, the CDR3 is TGTGCCATCAGTGTTACACCGGGACAGGATTTGGAGACCCAGTACTTC. Its protein is CAISVTPGQDLETQYF.

The chain joins TRBV11-2 to TRBJ2-1; TRBD2 matches 7 bases. Trimming at V came to 1 base and at J to 4 bases, leaving 4 bases not matched to a gene. The germline gives CDR1 SGHAT, CDR2 FQNNGV. The CDR3 totals 15 residues. The CDR3 nucleotides are TGTGCCAGCAGCTTAGCTCCTAGCGGATACAATGAGCAGTTCTTC. This sequence encodes CASSLAPSGYNEQFF.

V gene TRBV20-1 combines with J gene TRBJ1-3; D gene unclear. This CDR3 comprises 11 residues. Germline assignment: CDR1 DFQATT and CDR2 SNEGSKA (reference sequence). V lost 3 bases to trimming and J lost 3 bases, with 3 bases between them. Here the CDR3 reads CSASIGNTIYF. The DNA for the CDR3 is TGCAGTGCTAGCATTGGAAACACCATATATTTT.

The rearrangement joins TRBV18 to TRBJ2-5; D remains ambiguous. The CDR3 sequence is 14 residues long. In germline, CDR1 is KGHSH, CDR2 LQKENI. Trimming stripped 3 bases from V and 5 bases from J, with 13 bases between. CDR3 amino acids: CASSPVRLRETQYF. Written as DNA, the CDR3 is TGTGCCAGCTCACCGGTGCGGCTCCGGGAGACCCAGTACTTC.

The J gene is TRBJ1-1, the V gene TRBV19; possibly TRBD1 for D (5 bases). Trimming took off 3 bases at V and 3 bases at J, with 11 bases between the two ends. Per the germline V gene, CDR1 is LNHDA and CDR2 is SQIVND (reference sequence). The CDR3 has 14 residues. CDR3 region: CASSIGGRDTEAFF. In DNA, the CDR3 is TGTGCCAGTAGTATCGGGGGACGGGACACTGAAGCTTTCTTT.

The chain carries TRBV6-5 and TRBJ2-7, with D possibly TRBD2 on 5 matching bases. This CDR3 region has 15 residues. Germline V gene lookup returns CDR1 MNHEY and CDR2 SVGAGI. Trimming took 6 bases from V and 2 from J, leaving 17 bases between them. The CDR3 DNA reads as TGTGCCAGCAGCACGAGGGTACCCACGGCCTACGAGCAGTACTTC. This translates into CASSTRVPTAYEQYF.

V gene TRBV30 combines with J gene TRBJ1-4; possible D gene TRBD1, 5 bases. Trimming removed 1 base from V and 6 bases from J, with 6 bases in between. Germline assignment: CDR1 GTSNPN and CDR2 SVGIG (reference sequence). CDR3 length equals 12 residues. Here the CDR3 DNA reads TGTGCCTGGAGTGCAGGGCATGAAAAACTGTTTTTT. Residues: CAWSAGHEKLFF.

The gene calls are TRBV6-1 and TRBJ1-5; 10 bases line up with TRBD1. This CDR3 contains 16 residues. Germline trimming cut 4 bases from V and 7 bases from J; bases unmatched to any gene: 10. CDR1 and CDR2 from the germline V gene are MNHNS and SASEGT. CDR3 residues: CASSAKTGTGDQPQHF. CDR3 nucleotides: TGTGCCAGCAGTGCAAAAACCGGGACAGGGGACCAGCCCCAGCATTTT.

The rearrangement joins TRBV7-2 to TRBJ2-3; D gene uncertain. Germline CDR1 and CDR2: SGHTA and FQGNSA. Trimming stripped 4 bases from V and 5 bases from J, with 25 bases between. This CDR3 comprises 18 residues. CDR3 sequence (DNA): TGTGCCAGCAGCTCATCCCCTCGTCGGCTAGTACGGGTAGATACGCAGTATTTT. It yields the protein CASSSSPRRLVRVDTQYF.

The V gene is TRBV28, the J gene TRBJ2-7, with a weak D call TRBD2 (6 bases). The CDR3 sequence is 15 residues long. Trimming shortened V by 2 bases and J by 3 bases, and 14 bases separated the two germline ends. CDR1 and CDR2 from the germline V gene are MDHEN and SYDVKM. For the CDR3, the DNA is TGTGCCAGCAGTTTAGGGACTCCCTCAAACTACGAGCAGTACTTC. Translation gives CASSLGTPSNYEQYF. The full variable domain, with the rest looked up from reference TRBV28 and TRBJ2-7, is DVKVTQSSRYLVKRTGEKVFLECVQDMDHENMFWYRQDPGLGLRLIYFSYDVKMKEKGDIPEGYSVSREKKERFSLILESASTNQTSMYLCASSLGTPSNYEQYFGPGTRLTVT.

V and J are TRBV5-1 and TRBJ2-5, with D tentatively TRBD2 (6 bases). Germline lookup yields CDR1 SGHRS and CDR2 YFSETQ. V gave up 0 bases and J gave up 7 bases, with 19 bases separating them. The CDR3 is 16 amino acids. DNA for the CDR3: TGCGCCAGCAGCTTGGGTTTTAGGGGTGCGGAGGGGACCCAGTACTTC. This encodes CASSLGFRGAEGTQYF.

V and J are TRBV19 and TRBJ2-2; possible D gene TRBD2, 5 bases. CDR1 and CDR2 (germline): LNHDA, SQIVND (reference sequence). The CDR3 has 13 residues. The CDR3 DNA reads as TGTGTCTCGACTACTCTGAACACCGGGGAGCTGTTTTTT. It yields the protein CVSTTLNTGELFF. The entire variable domain, with the rest obtained from reference TRBV19 and TRBJ2-2, is as follows: DGGITQSPKYLFRKEGQNVTLSCEQNLNHDAMYWYRQDPGQGLRLIYYSQIVNDFQKGDIAEGYSVSREKKESFPLTVTSAQKNPTAFYLCVSTTLNTGELFFGEGSRLTVL.

J is TRBJ2-5 and V is TRBV27; D gene uncertain. Germline CDR1 reads MNHEY; CDR2 reads SMNVEV (reference sequence). The CDR3 spans 13 residues. The ends were cut back, 5 bases at V and 10 bases at J, with 17 bases in the middle. CDR3 DNA: TGTGCCAGCAGTGCAAACTTCTATCGAGTCCAGTACTTC. As protein: CASSANFYRVQYF.